The present T cell receptor (beta chain) was sequenced within a study of T cells in Graves' hyperthyroidism and ophthalmopathy. Study outcomes and limitations: Most expanded thyroid clonotypes above 0.001 recurred in blood.

This clonotype was detected only a few times. Its antigen is undetermined. Patients were aged 18 to 65, had disease duration under 2 months, and had newly diagnosed hyperthyroidism. A patient was excluded if there was uncontrolled infection, other autoimmune disease, pregnancy or lactation. On the basis of clinical symptoms, serum thyroxine and TRAb, thyroid ultrasound and orbital computed tomography, diagnoses were made. RNA transcripts were the template for amplifying TCR beta CDR3 regions. The HTBI primer set drove a first-round RT-PCR of the TCR CDR3. TCRdb redid the calling of the multiplex PCR reads with MiXCR, one entry per CDR3 protein. Of over 700,000 distinct CDR3 sequences detected, around a sixth appear once; the ten largest clones hold approximately 15%. The junction had 5 bases not matched to a gene; V was cut back by 0 bases and J by 5 bases. CDR3 length: 15 residues. Per germline, CDR1 MNHNY and CDR2 SVGAGI (reference sequence).

The origin of this receptor is a woman in her 50s with Graves' hyperthyroidism that later progressed to Graves' ophthalmopathy. The chain uses TRBV6-6 and TRBJ2-7; 9 bases map to TRBD1. Sequenced sample: blood. In nucleotides, the CDR3 is TGTGCCAGCAGTTACTCGACAGGGGGTCCTGACGAGCAGTACTTC. Amino acid sequence: CASSYSTGGPDEQYF.